These T cell receptor beta chains were read from a single sample in a study of graft-versus-host responses after intestinal transplantation. Measured with immunoSEQ multiplex PCR; TCRdb has only the in-frame clones, and not every one. The table lists fewer than 25,000 clones, approximately 85% of them singletons. Sequencing was performed on PBMCs, taken approximately 450 days after intestinal transplant. Receptor source: a human patient who received an intestinal transplant, so some T cells may come from the graft donor. Both conserved end residues are part of each CDR3. D genes are given only for firm matches. Expanded clones get a size class; other rows say once, few or many, or leave the size out.

J gene | clone size | CDR3 length | D gene | V gene | CDR3 DNA | CDR3 protein
TRBJ1-1 | NA | 14 | NA | TRBV4-1 | TGCGCCAGCAGCCACACTGGGGGTGACACTGAAGCTTTCTTT | CASSHTGGDTEAFF
TRBJ2-2 | NA | 15 | TRBD1 | TRBV7-9 | TGTGCCAGCAGCTTGGGGACAGGGGACACCGGGGAGCTGTTTTTT | CASSLGTGDTGELFF
TRBJ2-1 | NA | 16 | NA | TRBV7-9 | TGTGCCAGCAGCCCCGGACTTGAAATCGTGGGGGATGAGCAGTTCTTC | CASSPGLEIVGDEQFF
TRBJ1-1 | NA | 13 | NA | TRBV7-3 | TGTGCCAGCAGCTTCGATGGAAACACTGAAGCTTTCTTT | CASSFDGNTEAFF
TRBJ2-5 | NA | 16 | TRBD2 | TRBV13 | TGTGCCAGCAGCTTAAGAGTGGCTAGCGGCCAAGAGACCCAGTACTTC | CASSLRVASGQETQYF
TRBJ2-7 | few | 13 | TRBD2 | TRBV2 | TGTGCCAGCAGTGATCGGGAGGGGCCTCGGCAGTACTTC | CASSDREGPRQYF
TRBJ1-4 | NA | 13 | NA | TRBV5-1 | TGCGCCAGCAGGGACACAACTAATGAAAAACTGTTTTTT | CASRDTTNEKLFF
TRBJ2-5 | NA | 16 | NA | TRBV19 | TGTGCCAGTAGCCGGGCTCGGGGATGGGGACGAGAGACCCAGTACTTC | CASSRARGWGRETQYF
TRBJ1-6 | NA | 15 | TRBD1 | TRBV7-9 | TGTGCCAGCAGCCCTCGACAGGGTTTGTTATCACCCCTCCACTTT | CASSPRQGLLSPLHF
TRBJ2-2 | NA | 14 | NA | TRBV9 | TGTGCCAGCAGCGTATTTTATAACACCGGGGAGCTGTTTTTT | CASSVFYNTGELFF
TRBJ2-7 | few | 15 | NA | TRBV6-1 | TGTGCCAGCAGTCCACCGGGACGCACCTCCTACGAGCAGTACTTC | CASSPPGRTSYEQYF
TRBJ2-4 | NA | 16 | NA | TRBV28 | TGTGCCAGCAGTTTCCTACTAACCCTAGCCAAAAACATTCAGTACTTC | CASSFLLTLAKNIQYF
TRBJ2-7 | NA | 14 | NA | TRBV18 | TGTGCCAGCTCACCATTCAGAATTTCCTACGAGCAGTACTTC | CASSPFRISYEQYF
TRBJ1-4 | NA | 14 | NA | TRBV6-5 | TGTGCCAGCAGCTTACAGGGCGGAGGGGAAAAACTGTTTTTT | CASSLQGGGEKLFF
TRBJ1-2 | NA | 15 | NA | TRBV5-1 | TGCGCCAGCAGCTTGGGGCAGCCAGGGAACTATGGCTACACCTTC | CASSLGQPGNYGYTF
TRBJ2-5 | NA | 15 | NA | TRBV5-1 | TGCGCCAGCACCTCACTCCGGGGAGTTGGAGAGACCCAGTACTTC | CASTSLRGVGETQYF
TRBJ2-7 | NA | 14 | NA | TRBV10-1 | TGCGCCAGCAATACCGGGACACCAAGAGGCGAGCAGTACTTC | CASNTGTPRGEQYF
TRBJ1-3 | NA | 13 | NA | TRBV2 | TGTGCCAGCAGCCGGGCCGCCGTAAACACCATATATTTT | CASSRAAVNTIYF
TRBJ1-2 | NA | 12 | TRBD1 | TRBV28 | TGTGCCACCTGGATAAACAGGGGTTTCTACACCTTC | CATWINRGFYTF
TRBJ2-5 | NA | 11 | NA | TRBV21-1 | TGTGCCAGCAACGGTCAAGAGACCCAGTACTTC | CASNGQETQYF
TRBJ1-1 | NA | 13 | NA | TRBV19 | TGTGCCAGTAGTCTCGGGGCAGTCGCTGAAGCTTTCTTT | CASSLGAVAEAFF
TRBJ2-7 | NA | 16 | TRBD1 | TRBV6-6 | TGTGCCAGCAGTTCAAGGCGCACGGACAGGGGCTACGAGCAGTACTTC | CASSSRRTDRGYEQYF
TRBJ2-1 | once | 14 | NA | TRBV2 | TGTGCCAGCAGTGAATTGATAATGATCAATGAGCAGTTCTTC | CASSELIMINEQFF
TRBJ2-7 | NA | 15 | TRBD2 | TRBV5-5 | TGTGCCAGCGCATTGGGAGGGGTTCTGTGGTACGAGCAGTACTTC | CASALGGVLWYEQYF
TRBJ2-7 | NA | 17 | NA | TRBV5-6 | TGTGCCAGCAGTTTACAGGGATACTGGCAGATAGGCTACGAGCAGTACTTC | CASSLQGYWQIGYEQYF
TRBJ2-2 | NA | 11 | NA | TRBV30 | TGTGCCTGGAAGGTCACCGGGGAGCTGTTTTTT | CAWKVTGELFF
TRBJ1-5 | NA | 16 | TRBD1 | TRBV30 | TGTGCCTGGAGCCCATCGCCGGGACAGGGAAATCAGCCCCAGCATTTT | CAWSPSPGQGNQPQHF
TRBJ1-3 | NA | 18 | TRBD1 | TRBV6-1 | TGTGCCAGCAGTGAACGGGTCAGGGGGCGGACGGGGGGAAACACCATATATTTT | CASSERVRGRTGGNTIYF
TRBJ1-1 | NA | 14 | NA | TRBV6-1 | TGTGCCAGCAGTGAATTGGGTCCGAACACTGAAGCTTTCTTT | CASSELGPNTEAFF
TRBJ2-1 | NA | 16 | NA | TRBV4-1 | TGCGCCAGCAGCCAAGATCGGACGGCGCGTGTTCCTGAGCAGTTCTTC | CASSQDRTARVPEQFF
TRBJ1-2 | NA | 14 | TRBD1 | TRBV30 | TGTGCCGGACGGGACAGGGCTACTCTCTATGGCTACACCTTC | CAGRDRATLYGYTF
TRBJ2-1 | NA | 13 | TRBD2 | TRBV7-8 | TGTGCCAGCATCTCCAAGGCGGGAGGCCAGCAGTTCTTC | CASISKAGGQQFF
TRBJ1-3 | NA | 15 | NA | TRBV5-8 | TGTGCCAGCAGCTTAGTTCCGGGAATGGCGAACACCATATATTTT | CASSLVPGMANTIYF
TRBJ2-3 | NA | 16 | NA | TRBV5-3 | TGTGCCAGAAGCGAAATCTTCGGCGGAAGCACAGATACGCAGTATTTT | CARSEIFGGSTDTQYF
TRBJ1-2 | NA | 14 | NA | TRBV6-5 | TGTGCCAGCAGCCCCGGACAGCGCACAGGGGGCTACACCTTC | CASSPGQRTGGYTF
TRBJ2-1 | NA | 15 | TRBD1 | TRBV11-2 | TGTGCCAGCAGTCCGGATCCAGGGGGCTGGAATGAGCAGTTCTTC | CASSPDPGGWNEQFF
TRBJ2-7 | NA | 13 | TRBD2 | TRBV10-3 | TGTGCCATCATGGCTAGCGGGAGGGACGAGCAGTACTTC | CAIMASGRDEQYF
TRBJ2-1 | NA | 15 | TRBD1 | TRBV7-6 | TGTGCCAGCAGCTTAGCACGGACAGGGGGAAATGAGCAGTTCTTC | CASSLARTGGNEQFF
TRBJ2-5 | NA | 14 | NA | TRBV7-8 | TGTGCCAGCAGCCTTTGGGGCGATGGGGAGACCCAGTACTTC | CASSLWGDGETQYF
TRBJ1-2 | few | 15 | TRBD1 | TRBV6-5 | TGTGCCAGCAGTTACTCACGACAGGGAAACTATGGCTACACCTTC | CASSYSRQGNYGYTF
TRBJ2-7 | few | 11 | NA | TRBV6-5 | TGTGCCAGCAGGTCTACCTACGAGCAGTACTTC | CASRSTYEQYF
TRBJ2-7 | NA | 14 | NA | TRBV6-9 | TGTGCCAGCAGTTACAGTGGGTCCTCCTACGAGCAGTACTTC | CASSYSGSSYEQYF
TRBJ2-1 | NA | 14 | NA | TRBV29-1 | TGCAGCGTTGAGGGGGTGCTAGCAACCAATGAGCAGTTCTTC | CSVEGVLATNEQFF
TRBJ2-1 | NA | 15 | NA | TRBV6-5 | TGTGCCAACAGATCCCTCGGGAGCGTGGGCAATGAGCAGTTCTTC | CANRSLGSVGNEQFF
TRBJ2-2 | NA | 15 | TRBD2 | TRBV11-3 | TGTGCCAGCAGCTCCGGGACTAGCGGGACCGGGGAGCTGTTTTTT | CASSSGTSGTGELFF
TRBJ2-1 | NA | 14 | NA | TRBV2 | TGTGCCAGCAGACGGGGGAGAGTCGACAATGAGCAGTTCTTC | CASRRGRVDNEQFF
TRBJ2-1 | NA | 18 | TRBD2 | TRBV5-1 | TGCGCCAGCAGCTCGGGACTAGCGGGAGGATACGCCTACAATGAGCAGTTCTTC | CASSSGLAGGYAYNEQFF
TRBJ2-7 | NA | 15 | TRBD1 | TRBV6-1 | TGTGCCAGCAGTTCCCAGGACAGGGGGCGTTACGAGCAGTACTTC | CASSSQDRGRYEQYF
TRBJ2-5 | few | 16 | TRBD2 | TRBV27 | TGTGCCAGCAATCGACTAGCGGGAGATCCCCTAGAGACCCAGTACTTC | CASNRLAGDPLETQYF
TRBJ2-2 | NA | 15 | TRBD2 | TRBV9 | TGTGCCAGCAGCGTCAGCCTAGCGGACACCGGGGAGCTGTTTTTT | CASSVSLADTGELFF
TRBJ2-1 | NA | 21 | TRBD2 | TRBV23-1 | TGCGCCAGCAGACGGACAAGGGGACTAGCGGGACAATCTCCCTCCTACAATGAGCAGTTCTTC | CASRRTRGLAGQSPSYNEQFF
TRBJ2-3 | NA | 15 | TRBD1 | TRBV29-1 | TGCAGCGTTACGGACAGGGAGAGTATTTCAGATACGCAGTATTTT | CSVTDRESISDTQYF
TRBJ2-1 | NA | 13 | NA | TRBV30 | TGTGCCTGGAGTCTAGGAGGTTACAATGAGCAGTTCTTC | CAWSLGGYNEQFF
TRBJ2-2 | NA | 16 | TRBD1 | TRBV4-1 | TGCGCCAGCAGCCAAGCCCCCGGACAGGACACCGGGGAGCTGTTTTTT | CASSQAPGQDTGELFF
TRBJ2-5 | NA | 17 | NA | TRBV6-1 | TGTGCCAGCAGTGAAGCCATGGGGATCATCGGCGACGAGACCCAGTACTTC | CASSEAMGIIGDETQYF